This TCR beta chain is drawn from a study of cytomegalovirus exposure and HLA in healthy donors. The CDR3 runs 12 residues. Germline V gene lookup returns CDR1 SNHLY and CDR2 FYNNEI. V lost 0 bases, J lost 7 bases, and 6 bases lay in between. The PCR made use of 60 Vbeta and 13 Jbeta primers. The method was immunoSEQ multiplex PCR; TCRdb's version includes in-frame clones alone and lacks a portion of them. The sample has 110,000 to 150,000 clones; about 85% are singletons. Remarks on this clone: Other DNA sequences from this sample encode an identical CDR3 as well.

This clonotype was obtained from a female donor in good health and CMV-seronegative. V and J are TRBV2 and TRBJ2-5, with unresolved D. The sample consisted of PBMCs. Here the CDR3 reads CASSEAPGTQYF. Here the CDR3 DNA reads TGTGCCAGCAGTGAAGCGCCGGGGACCCAGTACTTC.